This TCR beta chain was found in a study of blood T cell repertoires in COVID-19. Study as a whole: From the United States, Italy and Spain came samples of acute and convalescent COVID-19. PBMCs, B-cell-depleted T cells, or T cells were the source of the cDNA or gDNA that made up the material.

Study processing details: Nucleated cell number was recorded as an estimate derived from reference gene primer amplification. Sequencing used immunoSEQ multiplex PCR; TCRdb keeps in-frame clones, though not all of them. For V, J and clone size, that table is used; D and trimming come from the DNA. The sample consists of some 150,000 clones, 60% to 85% of them appearing once. Sequenced: peripheral blood. The TCR originated in a man older than 75 with acute or convalescent COVID-19.

CDR3: CAWKNTGGNEQFF. CDR3 sequence (DNA): TGTGCCTGGAAAAACACCGGGGGGAATGAGCAGTTCTTC. J is TRBJ2-1 and V is TRBV30; 7 bases fit TRBD2. Trimming removed 4 bases from V and 7 bases from J; junction bases left unmatched: 7. From germline, CDR1 is GTSNPN and CDR2 SVGIG (reference sequence). This CDR3 spans 13 amino acids.